This T cell receptor beta chain was recorded in a study of patients and donors after allogeneic stem cell transplantation. TCRdb called the RT-PCR reads again in MiXCR, with one record for every CDR3 protein. The sample has around 90,000 distinct CDR3 sequences, about 48% seen once; the top ten hold 50% to 75%. CDR1 and CDR2 from the germline V gene are MDHEN and SYDVKM. CDR3 length equals 14 residues. Trimming took 2 bases from V and 1 from J, leaving 6 bases between them. The source of this sequence is a human donor who was either an allogeneic HSCT recipient or a stem cell or donor lymphocyte infusion donor (not recorded which). It is not recorded whose cells these are; they may come from a transplant donor. The chain recombines TRBV28 with TRBJ2-1, with D maybe TRBD1 (5 bases). The sample comprised blood, either unsorted or a sorted T cell fraction (not recorded which). CDR3 DNA sequence: TGTGCCAGCAGTTTACAGGGTTCCTACAATGAGCAGTTCTTC. Encoded protein: CASSLQGSYNEQFF.